In its sample, the clone carrying this TCR beta chain was seen a few times. Its antigen is unidentified. The CDR3 length is 14 residues. V lost 6 bases, J lost 4 bases, and 7 bases stayed unmatched. Germline V gene sequence: CDR1 ENHRY, CDR2 SYGVKD. The entry originates in a study of cytomegalovirus exposure and HLA in healthy donors. With 60 Vbeta and 13 Jbeta primers, the PCR was carried out. Clones were sequenced by immunoSEQ multiplex PCR, and TCRdb holds only the in-frame ones, with some missing. The sample lists around 180,000 clones; roughly nine tenths were seen once. The study, taken as a whole, reports: As was reported, the classifier diagnosed cytomegalovirus status with high specificity and sensitivity.

The gene calls are TRBV10-3 and TRBJ2-3; TRBD2 matches at 7 bases. Sequenced material: PBMCs. The TCR originated in a girl under three years old in good health and CMV-seronegative. The CDR3 region is CAIRDSGFSDTQYF. As DNA, the CDR3 is TGTGCCATCAGGGATAGCGGGTTTTCAGATACGCAGTATTTT.